A single TCR beta chain is shown here with its context. What it binds is not known. The CDR3 is 18 amino acids. Germline trimming cut 4 bases from V and 4 bases from J; bases unmatched to any gene: 12. Germline-derived CDR1 and CDR2 are WSHSY and SAAADI. This sample is part of a study of cytomegalovirus exposure and HLA in healthy donors. Study-level results: The study recorded around 160 TCR beta chains that were cytomegalovirus-associated. Researchers reported in a later analysis that common viral pathogens appeared linked to several top clusters. Diagnosis of cytomegalovirus status made by the classifier reportedly showed high specificity and sensitivity.

A multiplex PCR was run with 60 Vbeta primers and 13 Jbeta primers. Assay: immunoSEQ multiplex PCR; the TCRdb copy retains only in-frame clones and omits some. The table includes about 170,000 clones, almost 80% detected once. The chain recombines TRBV10-2 with TRBJ2-5; 13 nucleotides align to TRBD2. Sequenced input: PBMCs. The TCR comes from a man aged 40-49 years in good health and CMV-seropositive. In DNA, the CDR3 is TGCGCCAGCAGTGCTACTTCTAGAGGACTAGCGGGGGTAGAGACCCAGTACTTC. It is translated as CASSATSRGLAGVETQYF.